The rows below give T cell receptor beta chains drawn from one sample of a study of long-term antiretroviral therapy in people with HIV. This table comes from immunoSEQ multiplex PCR, and its TCRdb copy is limited to in-frame clones, with some not included. The sample lists about 18,000 clones; roughly 73% were seen once. Sequences were derived from unsorted PBMCs, sampled at the start of antiretroviral therapy, before treatment. The receptors come from a woman in her forties with HIV. Each CDR3 is given with its conserved first and last residue. The D gene is left open where the match is weak. The size of a clone is reported for some rows only, either as once, few or many, or as a class for expanded clones.

>16|TRBJ2-2|-|-|TRBV4-3
CASSHFTRRAHGELFF
TGCGCCAGCAGCCATTTCACGCGGCGGGCCCACGGGGAGCTGTTTTTT
>19|TRBJ2-2|TRBD1|-|TRBV9
CASSVERTGLGSNTGELFF
TGTGCCAGCAGCGTAGAAAGGACAGGACTGGGATCGAACACCGGGGAGCTGTTTTTT
>16|TRBJ1-1|-|once|TRBV10-3
CAISGRHPAENTEAFF
TGTGCCATCAGTGGTAGACACCCGGCCGAGAACACTGAAGCTTTCTTT
>16|TRBJ2-1|TRBD2|once|TRBV11-1
CASSLGLAGGPSEQFF
TGTGCCAGCAGCTTGGGACTAGCGGGGGGGCCCAGTGAGCAGTTCTTC
>15|TRBJ1-4|-|-|TRBV27
CASTTRDRPNEKLFF
TGTGCCAGCACCACCCGGGACCGACCCAATGAAAAACTGTTTTTT
>13|TRBJ1-1|-|-|TRBV10-3
CAISEWGNTEAFF
TGTGCCATCAGTGAGTGGGGGAACACTGAAGCTTTCTTT
>13|TRBJ1-4|-|few|TRBV4-1
CASSQDRGKKLFF
TGCGCCAGCAGCCAAGACAGGGGTAAAAAACTGTTTTTT
>14|TRBJ2-2|TRBD1|-|TRBV2
CASRMGQGVGELFF
TGTGCCAGCAGGATGGGACAGGGAGTCGGGGAGCTGTTTTTT
>14|TRBJ2-5|-|-|TRBV13
CASSFGLKQETQYF
TGTGCCAGCAGCTTTGGACTAAAACAAGAGACCCAGTACTTC
>12|TRBJ1-3|-|-|TRBV6-6
CASSELGNTIYF
TGTGCCAGCAGCGAACTGGGAAACACCATATATTTT
>13|TRBJ2-3|TRBD1|-|TRBV19
CASRDRATDTQYF
TGTGCCAGTAGGGACAGGGCCACAGATACGCAGTATTTT
>14|TRBJ1-1|TRBD1|-|TRBV5-1
CASSSGQGNAEAFF
TGCGCCAGCAGCTCGGGACAGGGGAACGCTGAAGCTTTCTTT
>14|TRBJ2-1|-|-|TRBV4-3
CASSQDTADNEQFF
TGCGCCAGCAGCCAAGATACGGCTGACAATGAGCAGTTCTTC
>14|TRBJ1-1|TRBD1|-|TRBV5-1
CASSLAGGNTEAFF
TGCGCCAGCAGCTTGGCAGGGGGGAACACTGAAGCTTTCTTT
>15|TRBJ2-7|TRBD2|-|TRBV7-6
CASSSLAALSYEQYF
TGTGCCAGCAGCTCCCTAGCGGCTCTCTCCTACGAGCAGTACTTC
>15|TRBJ2-7|-|once|TRBV19
CASSIVSGAFDEQYF
TGTGCCAGTAGTATAGTATCGGGGGCTTTTGACGAGCAGTACTTC
>15|TRBJ2-7|-|-|TRBV4-1
CASSLRDKSSYEQYF
TGCGCCAGCAGCCTTCGAGACAAGAGCTCCTACGAGCAGTACTTC
>15|TRBJ1-1|-|-|TRBV14
CASSTGGARGTEAFF
TGTGCCAGCAGTACCGGGGGGGCTAGGGGCACTGAAGCTTTCTTT
>17|TRBJ2-2|TRBD2|-|TRBV11-2
CASSPQRGGGNTGELFF
TGTGCCAGCAGCCCCCAACGAGGCGGGGGGAATACCGGGGAGCTGTTTTTT
>17|TRBJ2-5|TRBD2|-|TRBV30
CAWSVEAGIVLQETQYF
TGTGCCTGGAGTGTAGAAGCGGGGATTGTGTTACAAGAGACCCAGTACTTC
>13|TRBJ2-4|-|-|TRBV6-1
CASGPGTQGIQYF
TGTGCCAGCGGCCCGGGGACCCAAGGCATTCAGTACTTC
>13|TRBJ2-7|-|-|TRBV9
CASSGPGSYEQYF
TGTGCCAGCAGCGGCCCGGGGAGCTACGAGCAGTACTTC
>16|TRBJ2-5|TRBD2|few|TRBV27
CASKGLAGGSQETQYF
TGTGCCAGCAAGGGACTAGCGGGGGGGTCCCAAGAGACCCAGTACTTC
>16|TRBJ2-7|TRBD2|-|TRBV4-3
CASSQDWTSGGYEQYF
TGCGCCAGCAGCCAAGACTGGACTAGCGGGGGTTACGAGCAGTACTTC
>13|TRBJ1-1|TRBD1|-|TRBV5-1
CASSKTGGTEAFF
TGCGCCAGCAGCAAGACAGGGGGCACTGAAGCTTTCTTT
>15|TRBJ2-5|TRBD2|-|TRBV7-2
CASSPWTSGGETQYF
TGTGCCAGCAGCCCCTGGACTAGCGGGGGGGAGACCCAGTACTTC
>19|TRBJ2-2|TRBD2|-|TRBV15
CATSRDLLAGGPGTGELFF
TGTGCCACCAGCAGAGATCTCCTAGCGGGGGGGCCGGGCACCGGGGAGCTGTTTTTT
>15|TRBJ1-2|-|-|TRBV19
CASSKRAGPVNGYTF
TGTGCCAGTAGTAAAAGGGCAGGGCCTGTGAATGGCTACACCTTC
>16|TRBJ1-2|TRBD1|once|TRBV5-4
CASSADPGQGEGGYTF
TGTGCCAGCAGCGCCGACCCGGGACAGGGGGAGGGAGGCTACACCTTC
>15|TRBJ2-3|TRBD2|-|TRBV4-3
CASSFGGGSTDTQYF
TGCGCCAGCAGTTTCGGGGGGGGGAGCACAGATACGCAGTATTTT
>16|TRBJ2-1|TRBD2|-|TRBV4-3
CASSQGLAGRPNEQFF
TGCGCCAGCAGCCAAGGACTAGCCGGGCGTCCCAATGAGCAGTTCTTC
>13|TRBJ2-6|-|-|TRBV19
CASRDSGANVLTF
TGTGCCAGTAGGGACTCTGGGGCCAACGTCCTGACTTTC
>15|TRBJ2-5|-|-|TRBV7-2
CASSLGTARRETQYF
TGTGCCAGCAGCTTAGGGACCGCCCGGCGAGAGACCCAGTACTTC
>14|TRBJ1-6|-|few|TRBV30
CAWTYKRTGSPLHF
TGTGCCTGGACCTATAAAAGGACCGGCTCACCCCTCCACTTT
>13|TRBJ1-1|-|-|TRBV19
CASSVTVDTEAFF
TGTGCCAGTAGTGTGACGGTCGACACTGAAGCTTTCTTT
>15|TRBJ1-3|TRBD1|once|TRBV2
CASRWDRRTGNTIYF
TGTGCCAGCAGGTGGGACAGGCGTACAGGAAACACCATATATTTT
>10|TRBJ2-5|-|-|TRBV6-1
CASSERTQYF
TGTGCCAGCAGTGAACGGACCCAGTACTTC
>13|TRBJ2-5|TRBD2|-|TRBV10-3
CAISEHGGETQYF
TGTGCCATCAGTGAGCACGGGGGGGAGACCCAGTACTTC
>15|TRBJ2-1|-|-|TRBV29-1
CSVPSGGGQDNEQFF
TGCAGCGTCCCCTCTGGGGGGGGCCAAGACAATGAGCAGTTCTTC
>14|TRBJ2-5|-|-|TRBV9
CASSVAAVQETQYF
TGTGCCAGCAGCGTAGCTGCGGTACAAGAGACCCAGTACTTC
>13|TRBJ2-1|-|-|TRBV7-2
CATRNRSYNEQFF
TGTGCCACCCGAAACCGCTCCTACAATGAGCAGTTCTTC
>14|TRBJ1-1|-|-|TRBV9
CASSVAAKNTEAFF
TGTGCCAGCAGCGTAGCAGCCAAGAACACTGAAGCTTTCTTT
>18|TRBJ2-6|-|-|TRBV5-4
CASRMGGLQVSGANVLTF
TGTGCCAGCAGAATGGGGGGTCTGCAGGTTTCTGGGGCCAACGTCCTGACTTTC